The 16 T cell receptor beta chains reported below all come from one sample, sequenced in a study of cytomegalovirus exposure and HLA in healthy donors. PCR was performed using 60 Vbeta and 13 Jbeta primers. Sequencing used immunoSEQ multiplex PCR; TCRdb keeps in-frame clones, though not all of them. In the table there are around 200,000 clones, around 67% of which are singletons. The specimen sequenced was PBMCs. Receptor source: a woman aged 30 to 39 in good health and CMV-seropositive.

J is TRBJ2-3 and V is TRBV5-1; TRBD2 agrees at 8 bases. V lost 1 base and J lost 4; bases outside the gene matches: 5. The CDR3 is made up of 15 amino acids. Germline assignment: CDR1 SGHRS and CDR2 YFSETQ. The CDR3 here is CASSLPGGSADTQYF. The CDR3 nucleotides are TGCGCCAGCAGCTTGCCGGGGGGGTCGGCAGATACGCAGTATTTT. The full variable domain, in which reference TRBV5-1 and TRBJ2-3 provide the parts outside the CDR3, is KAGVTQTPRYLIKTRGQQVTLSCSPISGHRSVSWYQQTPGQGLQFLFEYFSETQRNKGNFPGRFSGRQFSNSRSEMNVSTLELGDSALYLCASSLPGGSADTQYFGPGTRLTVL.

The CDR3 loop is CASNSGTGSREAFF. CDR3 nucleotides: TGTGCCAGTAATAGCGGGACTGGGAGCCGAGAAGCTTTCTTT. This chain uses TRBV19 with TRBJ1-1, with a tentative D call TRBD1 (5 bases). The CDR3 runs to 14 residues. V was clipped by 7 bases and J by 8 bases, with 20 bases between them. Germline CDR1 is LNHDA and CDR2 is SQIVND (reference sequence).

V and J are TRBV18 and TRBJ2-1, with a weak D call TRBD2 (5 bases). CDR3 length equals 16 residues. Between the trimmed V and J ends, which lost 1 base and 1 base, there was a span of 11 bases. Germline V gene data show CDR1 as KGHSH and CDR2 as LQKENI. CDR3 sequence (DNA): TGTGCCAGCTCACCACTGGTAGAGGGATCCTACAATGAGCAGTTCTTC. It specifies CASSPLVEGSYNEQFF.

The chain recombines TRBV18 with TRBJ2-1, with 8 bases lining up with TRBD1. This CDR3 spans 15 amino acids. CDR1 KGHSH and CDR2 LQKENI come from the germline V gene. J gave up 6 bases and V 3 bases, and 7 bases lay outside the gene matches. Here the CDR3 reads CASSPRTGSGNEQFF. The CDR3 region has the DNA TGTGCCAGCTCACCCAGGACAGGGTCGGGCAATGAGCAGTTCTTC.

The chain couples TRBV7-2 to TRBJ1-5; 9 positions agree with TRBD1. CDR3 size: 18 residues. V shed 0 bases and J 0 bases; nucleotides not matched to a gene: 6. CDR1 and CDR2 from the germline V gene are SGHTA and FQGNSA. The CDR3 sequence: CASSLALTGGNSNQPQHF. DNA of the CDR3: TGTGCCAGCAGCTTAGCTCTGACAGGGGGTAATAGCAATCAGCCCCAGCATTTT.

The chain is built from TRBV5-4 and TRBJ2-7; 7 bases are shared with TRBD1. The CDR3 is made up of 14 amino acids. V lost 4 bases and J lost 2; bases outside the gene matches: 6. Germline V gene lookup returns CDR1 SGHNT and CDR2 YYREEE (reference sequence). This CDR3 is CASSHRGSAYEQYF. The DNA of the CDR3 is TGTGCCAGCAGCCACAGGGGATCAGCCTACGAGCAGTACTTC.

This sequence joins TRBV5-6 and TRBJ2-2; a weak D match, TRBD1 (5 bases). From germline, CDR1 is SGHDT and CDR2 YYEEEE. Between the trimmed V and J ends, which lost 1 base and 1 base, there was a span of 11 bases. CDR3 length: 16 residues. This CDR3 reads CASSLQAQGNTGELFF. The CDR3 DNA is TGTGCCAGCAGCTTGCAGGCCCAGGGGAACACCGGGGAGCTGTTTTTT.

The chain is built from TRBV6-5 and TRBJ2-7; 7 nucleotides line up with TRBD1. Trimming removed 2 bases from V and 0 bases from J; junction bases left unmatched: 7. The CDR3 extends over 16 amino acids. The V gene's germline CDR1 is MNHEY and CDR2 SVGAGI. Here the CDR3 reads CASSYPSDRFSYEQYF. CDR3 DNA sequence: TGTGCCAGCAGTTACCCATCGGACAGGTTCTCCTACGAGCAGTACTTC.

The CDR3 DNA reads as TGTGCCAGCAAGAGACTAGCATATACCGGGGAGCTGTTTTTT. It is translated as CASKRLAYTGELFF. The chain combines TRBV13 with TRBJ2-2, with 7 bases fitting TRBD2. V gave up 7 bases and J gave up 5 bases; unmatched junction bases: 7. CDR3 size: 14 residues. Germline assignment: CDR1 PRHDT and CDR2 FYEKMQ (reference sequence). The full variable domain, its missing parts supplied by reference TRBV13 and TRBJ2-2, is AAGVIQSPRHLIKEKRETATLKCYPIPRHDTVYWYQQGPGQDPQFLISFYEKMQSDKGSIPDRFSAQQFSDYHSELNMSSLELGDSALYFCASKRLAYTGELFFGEGSRLTVL.

For the CDR3, the DNA is TGTGCCAGCAGTTTATCGGCAGGTCTTGGGAGTACGGACAATGAGCAGTTCTTC. It codes for CASSLSAGLGSTDNEQFF. The chain recombines TRBV28 with TRBJ2-1, with a possible D match to TRBD2 (5 bases). The V end was cut by 1 base, the J end by 5 bases, with 21 bases between. The CDR3 consists of 18 residues. Germline V lookup: CDR1 MDHEN, CDR2 SYDVKM.

This chain uses TRBV5-6 with TRBJ1-1; unclear D gene. The V gene's germline CDR1 is SGHDT and CDR2 YYEEEE. V lost 4 bases, J lost 3 bases, and 10 bases lay in between. The CDR3 loop spans 13 amino acids. The CDR3 here is CASSNKRDTEAFF. In nucleotides, the CDR3 is TGTGCCAGCAGCAACAAACGGGACACTGAAGCTTTCTTT.

The rearrangement links TRBV7-6 to TRBJ2-7, with 9 bases matching TRBD2. The length of the CDR3 is 18 residues. Germline V CDR1 and CDR2: SGHVS, FNYEAQ. The V and J ends lost 3 bases and 6 bases, in that order; junction bases with no gene match: 18. The CDR3 region is CASSLSSLASGGLLEQYF. CDR3 nucleotides: TGTGCCAGCAGCTTGAGCTCCCTGGCCAGCGGGGGGTTACTCGAGCAGTACTTC. The whole variable domain, filled in from reference TRBV7-6 and TRBJ2-7, reads GAGVSQSPRYKVTKRGQDVALRCDPISGHVSLYWYRQALGQGPEFLTYFNYEAQQDKSGLPNDRFSAERPEGSISTLTIQRTEQRDSAMYRCASSLSSLASGGLLEQYFGPGTRLTVT.

The CDR3 DNA reads as TGCGCCAGCAGTGAGTACAGGGGCAATTCACCCCTCCACTTT. This gives the protein CASSEYRGNSPLHF. The J gene is TRBJ1-6, the V gene TRBV10-2; 7 bases are a match to TRBD1. Per the germline V gene, CDR1 is WSHSY and CDR2 is SAAADI. The V and J ends lost 1 base and 7 bases, in that order; junction bases with no gene match: 1. The CDR3 sequence is 14 residues long.

The rearrangement uses TRBV7-9 and TRBJ2-2; TRBD2 matches 13 bases. Trimming took 3 bases from V and 5 from J; bases not matched to a gene: 9. This CDR3 spans 18 amino acids. Per germline, CDR1 SEHNR and CDR2 FQNEAQ (reference sequence). The DNA for the CDR3 is TGTGCCAGCAGCTTCCCGGGACTAGCGGGATTTGGGACCGGGGAGCTGTTTTTT. It encodes CASSFPGLAGFGTGELFF. The full variable domain, with the rest looked up from reference TRBV7-9 and TRBJ2-2, is DTGVSQNPRHKITKRGQNVTFRCDPISEHNRLYWYRQTLGQGPEFLTYFQNEAQLEKSRLLSDRFSAERPKGSFSTLEIQRTEQGDSAMYLCASSFPGLAGFGTGELFFGEGSRLTVL.

V is TRBV6-1 and J is TRBJ1-2; TRBD1 is a possible D gene (5 bases). This CDR3 contains 15 residues. Germline-derived CDR1 and CDR2 are MNHNS and SASEGT. The germline V and J ends were trimmed by 5 bases and 2 bases, with 15 bases remaining between them. The CDR3 region is CASSSVPDRNYGYTF. CDR3 nucleotide sequence: TGTGCCAGCAGTTCCGTACCTGACAGAAACTATGGCTACACCTTC.

The rearrangement links TRBV10-3 to TRBJ2-2, with TRBD1 identical over 7 bases. This CDR3 has 15 residues. Germline CDR1 reads ENHRY; CDR2 reads SYGVKD. The V and J ends lost 0 bases and 4 bases, in that order; junction bases with no gene match: 2. This CDR3 reads CAISESAGGTGELFF. CDR3 nucleotides: TGTGCCATCAGTGAGTCGGCAGGGGGCACCGGGGAGCTGTTTTTT.